This TCR beta chain was sequenced during a study of response to subunit inactivated influenza vaccine. The study's findings and limits: Authors proposed each seasonal influenza vaccination draws in few new T cells.

TCRdb called the RT-PCR reads again in MiXCR, with one record for every CDR3 protein. The data contain fewer than 750,000 distinct CDR3 sequences, approximately 15% of them singletons. This clonotype has at least ten counts. Its antigen remains unknown. CDR3 length: 13 residues. Trimming took off 5 bases at V and 9 bases at J, with 14 bases between the two ends. The germline V gene encodes CDR1 SGHVS and CDR2 FNYEAQ. The J gene is TRBJ1-5, the V gene TRBV7-6, with TRBD1 as a possible D gene (5 bases). The sequencing used PBMCs from blood, collected 11 to 12 days after vaccination. This clonotype was sampled from a man between 45 and 60 years old who received an inactivated influenza vaccine. For the CDR3, the DNA is TGTGCCAGCAGCCCGGAGGGGTGGATGCCCCAGCATTTT. It codes for CASSPEGWMPQHF.